This TCR beta chain was sequenced in a study of identical twins. Points from the study as a whole: Where beta out-of-frame sequences were concerned, excess twin sharing was weaker. Conclusions relied on cross-sectional statistical analysis, not following the same donors. Modelling underestimated the level of out-of-frame TCR alpha sharing observed in monozygotic twins.

Trimming at V came to 3 bases and at J to 8 bases, leaving 6 bases not matched to a gene. The CDR3 length is 14 residues. Germline values: CDR1 SGHRS, CDR2 YFSETQ. This clonotype was counted many times. Its antigen is not identified. Using its own MiXCR run on the 5' RACE reads, TCRdb lists one record per CDR3 protein. This table holds 400,000 to 500,000 distinct CDR3 sequences, approximately 17% found once. The chain uses TRBV5-1 and TRBJ1-4; TRBD1 agrees at 8 bases. The specimen sequenced was naive T cells sorted from blood. The TCR originated in a man aged 45 to 65 in good health. The CDR3 protein is CASSYDRGDEKLFF. CDR3 nucleotides: TGCGCCAGCAGCTATGACAGGGGTGACGAAAAACTGTTTTTT.